This passage covers 17 T cell receptor beta chains from one sample sequenced in a study of OX40 agonist ivuxolimab in advanced cancers. Assay: immunoSEQ multiplex PCR; the TCRdb copy retains only in-frame clones and omits some. Of tens of thousands of clones in the sample, 94% were seen once. Source: CD4+ or CD8+ T cells sorted from blood, taken in a trial of the OX40 agonist ivuxolimab. Source of these receptors: an adult with an advanced solid tumor such as melanoma, head and neck, liver or kidney cancer.

The chain has TRBV5-4 and TRBJ2-5; TRBD2 aligns across 7 bases. Germline values: CDR1 SGHNT, CDR2 YYREEE (reference sequence). The CDR3 runs 15 residues. J lost 5 bases, V lost 2 bases, and 9 bases had no gene match. CDR3: CASSLAGRGAETQYF. CDR3 sequence (DNA): TGTGCCAGCAGCTTAGCGGGGAGAGGTGCGGAGACCCAGTACTTC.

This clone was detected once. The chain is built from TRBV2 and TRBJ1-1; no reliable D call. The V and J ends lost 6 bases and 2 bases respectively, with 10 bases between them. Germline CDR1 SNHLY, CDR2 FYNNEI. The CDR3 spans 13 residues. As DNA, the CDR3 is TGTGCCAGCAGCGCAACTCCAAACACTGAAGCTTTCTTT. Its translation is CASSATPNTEAFF.

The chain uses TRBV7-2 and TRBJ2-5, with 12 bases lining up with TRBD2. V shed 4 bases, J shed 3 bases, and the junction held 3 bases outside the gene matches. Per the germline V gene, CDR1 is SGHTA and CDR2 is FQGNSA. The CDR3 runs to 15 residues. The chain's CDR3 is CASSSRLAGEETQYF. CDR3 sequence (DNA): TGTGCCAGCAGCTCCCGACTAGCGGGGGAAGAGACCCAGTACTTC.

The chain combines TRBV27 with TRBJ2-7, with TRBD2 matching 13 bases. From germline, CDR1 is MNHEY and CDR2 SMNVEV (reference sequence). CDR3 length: 16 amino acids. J lost 3 bases, V lost 8 bases, and 10 bases had no gene match. Written as DNA, the CDR3 is TGTGCCAGCGCCCCCTCGGGACTAGCGGGAATCTACGAGCAGTACTTC. Its translation: CASAPSGLAGIYEQYF.

The chain recombines TRBV11-2 with TRBJ1-1, with D uncertain. This CDR3 has 14 amino acids. Per germline, CDR1 SGHAT and CDR2 FQNNGV. V lost 0 bases and J 3 bases, leaving 8 bases between the germline ends. CDR3 nucleotide sequence: TGTGCCAGCAGCTTAGAAGTATGGGACACTGAAGCTTTCTTT. Translation: CASSLEVWDTEAFF.

The gene calls are TRBV7-9 and TRBJ1-1, with D hard to call. The length of the CDR3 is 14 residues. Germline lookup yields CDR1 SEHNR and CDR2 FQNEAQ (reference sequence). Trimming cost V 1 base and J 3 bases, with 9 bases left between them. The CDR3 DNA sequence: TGTGCCAGCAGCTTAGTTAGAAGGTACACTGAAGCTTTCTTT. Protein product: CASSLVRRYTEAFF.

The rearrangement joins TRBV10-3 to TRBJ1-2, with D possibly matching TRBD1 (6 bases). The germline V gene encodes CDR1 ENHRY and CDR2 SYGVKD. With 1 base removed from V and 7 bases from J, the gap between germline ends came to 7 bases. The CDR3 sequence is 12 residues long. CDR3 loop: CAISEYRVGYTF. CDR3 coding DNA: TGTGCCATCAGTGAGTACAGGGTTGGCTACACCTTC.

J is TRBJ2-5 and V is TRBV7-7; TRBD1 matches at 7 bases. V was clipped by 3 bases and J by 1 base; unmatched bases: 5. The CDR3 runs 15 residues. From germline, CDR1 is SSHAT and CDR2 FNYEAQ (reference sequence). This chain's CDR3 is CASSLDRTSQETQYF. The DNA for the CDR3 is TGTGCCAGCAGCTTGGACAGGACGTCCCAAGAGACCCAGTACTTC.

The chain has TRBV10-1 and TRBJ1-1; no clear D. Germline V gene data show CDR1 as WNHNN and CDR2 as SYGVQD (reference sequence). The CDR3 consists of 14 residues. Trimming cost V 0 bases and J 6 bases, with 11 bases left between them. This CDR3 reads CASSESLKISEAFF. CDR3 nucleotides: TGCGCCAGCAGTGAGTCGTTAAAGATCTCTGAAGCTTTCTTT.

J is TRBJ1-4 and V is TRBV15; tentatively, D is TRBD1 (6 bases). CDR1 and CDR2 from the germline V gene are LNHNV and YYDKDF (reference sequence). V was shortened by 2 bases and J by 8 bases, with 15 bases between the two germline ends. The CDR3 extends over 15 amino acids. For the CDR3, the DNA is TGTGCCACCAGCAGACAAGGAGGGGGAGTCGAAAAACTGTTTTTT. This gives the protein CATSRQGGGVEKLFF.

The chain employs TRBV7-2 and TRBJ2-7; 8 bases align to TRBD2. Unmatched junction bases numbered 10, after V lost 3 bases and J lost 6 bases. This CDR3 spans 15 amino acids. Per germline, CDR1 SGHTA and CDR2 FQGNSA. The CDR3 nucleotides are TGTGCCAGCAGCTTTAACCCGGGGACTAGTGGCGAGCAGTACTTC. Translating it yields CASSFNPGTSGEQYF.

The chain combines TRBV7-8 with TRBJ2-7; D is unresolved. This CDR3 comprises 15 residues. The germline V gene encodes CDR1 SGHVS and CDR2 FQNEAQ. The germline V and J ends were trimmed by 1 base and 2 bases, with 12 bases remaining between them. The CDR3 nucleotides read TGTGCCAGCAGCTTAGTTCCATCCGCCACCTACGAGCAGTACTTC. Amino acids: CASSLVPSATYEQYF.

The chain recombines TRBV10-3 with TRBJ1-2; tentative D call: TRBD1 (5 bases). Trimming took 8 bases from V and 8 from J, leaving 24 bases between them. This CDR3 has 15 amino acids. Germline CDR1 reads ENHRY; CDR2 reads SYGVKD. The CDR3 DNA is TGTGCCATCGATGACCCCCCATCGGGGCGTCGGGGCTACACCTTC. Amino acid sequence: CAIDDPPSGRRGYTF.

This clone occurred once. The chain joins TRBV9 to TRBJ1-1; possibly TRBD1 for D (5 bases). Germline V gene data show CDR1 as SGDLS and CDR2 as YYNGEE. This CDR3 contains 13 residues. Trimming left V 3 bases short and J 3 bases short, with 9 bases between. This CDR3 reads CASSAGLHTEAFF. The CDR3 region has the DNA TGTGCCAGCAGCGCGGGACTCCACACTGAAGCTTTCTTT.

The CDR3 nucleotides are TGCGCCAGCAGCCCCAGTTGGGGTAAGCCCACCTACGAGCAGTACTTC. Its translation is CASSPSWGKPTYEQYF. V and J are TRBV5-1 and TRBJ2-7; the D is unclear. The CDR3 has 16 residues. Germline V gene lookup returns CDR1 SGHRS and CDR2 YFSETQ. V lost 4 bases to trimming and J lost 2 bases, with 19 bases between them.

The genes are TRBV4-1 and TRBJ1-4; D possibly corresponds to TRBD1 (5 bases). Trimming took 0 bases from V and 7 from J, leaving 9 bases between them. CDR1 is MGHRA, CDR2 YSYEKL, per germline. The CDR3 covers 14 residues. The CDR3, as DNA: TGCGCCAGCAGCCAAGAGGCGGGGACTGAAAAACTGTTTTTT. Protein: CASSQEAGTEKLFF.

The chain couples TRBV5-8 to TRBJ2-7; 8 bases are shared with TRBD1. Per the germline V gene, CDR1 is SGHTS and CDR2 is YDEGEE. V shed 2 bases, J shed 5 bases, and the junction held 0 bases outside the gene matches. This CDR3 has 12 amino acids. For the CDR3, the DNA is TGTGCCAGCAGCTTCAGGGGGCACGAGCAGTACTTC. It specifies CASSFRGHEQYF.